The clone carrying this T cell receptor beta chain was recorded many times. The antigen remains unidentified. TCR beta CDR3 sequences were amplified from RNA transcripts. First-round RT-PCR targeting the TCR CDR3 was performed with the HTBI primer set. TCRdb re-derived calls from the multiplex PCR reads in MiXCR, one entry per CDR3 protein. The sample includes about 640,000 distinct CDR3 sequences, around 15% of them seen just once. V trimming: 6 bases; J trimming: 8 bases; junction bases outside the gene matches: 6. The CDR3 is made up of 14 amino acids. The source of the sample is a study of T cells in Graves' hyperthyroidism and ophthalmopathy. Study results and limitations: Blood also contained most expanded thyroid clonotypes above 0.001.

The TCR sequence derives from a woman aged 45-59 years with Graves' ophthalmopathy. Material: blood. The V and J genes are TRBV12-3 or TRBV12-4 and TRBJ2-1; TRBD2 agrees at 11 bases. CDR3 region: CASRTSGRGYEQFF. CDR3 DNA: TGTGCCAGCAGAACTAGCGGGAGAGGATATGAGCAGTTCTTC.